Listed below are T cell receptor beta chains from one sample, sequenced in a study of spatial heterogeneity in lung cancer. Each CDR3 protein is one row after TCRdb ran MiXCR on the 5' RACE reads. The table lists approximately 2,900 distinct CDR3 sequences, about a sixth of them singletons, with roughly a quarter in the top ten. The sequenced sample was normal lung tissue next to the tumor, obtained at surgery. All receptors derive from a female donor with early-stage non-small cell lung cancer. The CDR3 runs from the conserved cysteine through the conserved F or W. D genes are given only for firm matches. Only some rows state a clone size, as once, few, many or a class for expanded clones.

size: few; J: TRBJ2-5; D: .; V: TRBV18; CDR3: CASSPGSGETQYF; DNA: TGTGCCAGCTCACCAGGCAGTGGGGAGACCCAGTACTTC
size: medium-sized; J: TRBJ2-2; D: .; V: TRBV9; CDR3: CASSVPRPGELFF; DNA: TGTGCCAGCAGCGTACCCAGGCCCGGGGAGCTGTTTTTT
size: large; J: TRBJ2-5; D: .; V: TRBV7-9; CDR3: CASSLGQPPETQYF; DNA: TGTGCCAGCAGCTTAGGACAGCCCCCAGAGACCCAGTACTTC
size: medium-sized; J: TRBJ1-1; D: .; V: TRBV7-2; CDR3: CASSSLRGHTEAFF; DNA: TGTGCCAGCAGCTCCTTGAGAGGCCATACTGAAGCTTTCTTT
size: many; J: TRBJ2-5; D: .; V: TRBV29-1; CDR3: CSGYGAQETQYF; DNA: TGCAGCGGGTATGGGGCGCAAGAGACCCAGTACTTC
size: many; J: TRBJ1-3; D: .; V: TRBV28; CDR3: CASSETLSSENTIYF; DNA: TGTGCCAGCAGTGAAACCTTGAGCTCTGAAAACACCATATATTTT
size: .; J: TRBJ2-2; D: TRBD1; V: TRBV12-3/TRBV12-4; CDR3: CASRTGDTGELFF; DNA: TGTGCCAGCAGGACAGGGGACACCGGGGAGCTGTTTTTT
size: medium-sized; J: TRBJ2-1; D: .; V: TRBV2; CDR3: CASSEEVVANEQFF; DNA: TGTGCCAGCAGTGAAGAGGTAGTTGCGAATGAGCAGTTCTTC
size: hyperexpanded; J: TRBJ2-1; D: TRBD2; V: TRBV5-1; CDR3: CASSGLADNEQFF; DNA: TGCGCCAGCAGCGGACTAGCGGACAATGAGCAGTTCTTC
size: few; J: TRBJ2-1; D: TRBD2; V: TRBV5-1; CDR3: CASSSTSGTYNEQFF; DNA: TGCGCCAGCAGCTCGACTAGCGGTACCTACAATGAGCAGTTCTTC
size: medium-sized; J: TRBJ1-5; D: .; V: TRBV10-3; CDR3: CAISEKEDSNQPQHF; DNA: TGTGCCATCAGTGAGAAGGAGGATAGCAATCAGCCCCAGCATTTT
size: few; J: TRBJ2-7; D: .; V: TRBV2; CDR3: CASSEGPRAYEQYF; DNA: TGTGCCAGCAGCGAGGGACCTCGAGCCTACGAGCAGTACTTC
size: .; J: TRBJ1-4; D: .; V: TRBV6-5; CDR3: CASSRGRPREKLFF; DNA: TGTGCCAGCAGTAGGGGACGGCCCAGGGAAAAACTGTTTTTT
size: medium-sized; J: TRBJ1-4; D: .; V: TRBV5-1; CDR3: CASSLRSTNEKLFF; DNA: TGCGCCAGCAGCTTGCGGTCAACTAATGAAAAACTGTTTTTT
size: .; J: TRBJ2-3; D: .; V: TRBV9; CDR3: CASSDMTRADTQYF; DNA: TGTGCCAGCAGCGACATGACTAGAGCAGATACGCAGTATTTT
size: .; J: TRBJ1-3; D: TRBD1; V: TRBV18; CDR3: CASSPTGTAATIYF; DNA: TGTGCCAGCTCTCCCACCGGGACAGCGGCCACCATATATTTT
size: medium-sized; J: TRBJ2-1; D: .; V: TRBV5-1; CDR3: CASSSYSNEQFF; DNA: TGCGCCAGCAGCTCGTATAGCAATGAGCAGTTCTTC
size: medium-sized; J: TRBJ1-3; D: .; V: TRBV7-2; CDR3: CASSRVPGRTENTIYF; DNA: TGTGCCAGCAGCCGGGTACCGGGGCGGACTGAAAACACCATATATTTT
size: few; J: TRBJ2-3; D: TRBD2; V: TRBV30; CDR3: CAWDSGFSTDTQYF; DNA: TGTGCCTGGGATAGCGGGTTCAGCACAGATACGCAGTATTTT
size: few; J: TRBJ2-3; D: TRBD1; V: TRBV27; CDR3: CASSPRTGLSTDTQYF; DNA: TGTGCCAGCAGTCCCCGGACAGGTTTAAGCACAGATACGCAGTATTTT
size: medium-sized; J: TRBJ1-1; D: .; V: TRBV29-1; CDR3: CSVGDTEAFF; DNA: TGCAGCGTTGGGGACACTGAAGCTTTCTTT
size: medium-sized; J: TRBJ2-3; D: TRBD2; V: TRBV20-1; CDR3: CSARGIASGSSDTQYF; DNA: TGCAGTGCTAGAGGTATCGCTAGCGGGAGTAGCGATACGCAGTATTTT
size: few; J: TRBJ2-3; D: .; V: TRBV7-3; CDR3: CASSLTVIGTQYF; DNA: TGTGCCAGCAGCTTGACAGTCATCGGTACGCAGTATTTT
size: .; J: TRBJ2-3; D: TRBD1; V: TRBV6-1; CDR3: CASSGGTGGADTQYF; DNA: TGTGCCAGCAGTGGGGGGACAGGGGGCGCAGATACGCAGTATTTT
size: medium-sized; J: TRBJ1-2; D: .; V: TRBV12-3/TRBV12-4; CDR3: CATSGTSNYGYTF; DNA: TGTGCCACCAGCGGGACTTCTAACTATGGCTACACCTTC
size: medium-sized; J: TRBJ1-5; D: .; V: TRBV28; CDR3: CASQFRGNQPQHF; DNA: TGTGCCAGCCAATTCCGGGGGAATCAGCCCCAGCATTTT
size: medium-sized; J: TRBJ2-1; D: .; V: TRBV29-1; CDR3: CSARRDSTYNEQFF; DNA: TGCAGCGCCCGCCGGGATTCCACCTACAATGAGCAGTTCTTC
size: .; J: TRBJ1-1; D: .; V: TRBV20-1; CDR3: CSARLAQQNTEAFF; DNA: TGCAGTGCTAGACTGGCACAGCAGAACACTGAAGCTTTCTTT
size: medium-sized; J: TRBJ2-1; D: TRBD2; V: TRBV20-1; CDR3: CSASGTSGIASYNEQFF; DNA: TGCAGTGCTTCCGGGACTAGCGGGATCGCCTCCTACAATGAGCAGTTCTTC
size: .; J: TRBJ2-1; D: .; V: TRBV7-8; CDR3: CASSFNRQDEQFF; DNA: TGTGCCAGCAGCTTCAACAGACAGGACGAGCAGTTCTTC
size: medium-sized; J: TRBJ1-1; D: .; V: TRBV19; CDR3: CASSSPLDGRGNEAFF; DNA: TGTGCCAGTAGTAGTCCGCTTGATGGCAGGGGCAACGAAGCTTTCTTT
size: medium-sized; J: TRBJ2-6; D: .; V: TRBV29-1; CDR3: CSIPSGEANVLTF; DNA: TGCAGCATTCCCTCTGGCGAGGCCAACGTCCTGACTTTC
size: medium-sized; J: TRBJ2-6; D: .; V: TRBV6-2/TRBV6-3; CDR3: CASSYRAEGSNVLTF; DNA: TGTGCCAGCAGTTACCGGGCGGAAGGGAGCAACGTCCTGACTTTC
size: medium-sized; J: TRBJ2-1; D: TRBD2; V: TRBV5-6; CDR3: CASSFEAGEVYNEQFF; DNA: TGTGCCAGCAGCTTCGAAGCGGGAGAAGTCTACAATGAGCAGTTCTTC
size: .; J: TRBJ2-7; D: .; V: TRBV7-2; CDR3: CASSLPNSYEQYF; DNA: TGTGCCAGCAGCTTACCCAACTCCTACGAGCAGTACTTC
size: many; J: TRBJ2-1; D: .; V: TRBV19; CDR3: CASRPAVSSYNEQFF; DNA: TGTGCCAGTAGACCAGCGGTTAGCTCCTACAATGAGCAGTTCTTC
size: many; J: TRBJ2-5; D: .; V: TRBV7-2; CDR3: CASSLVWHWSAQYF; DNA: TGTGCCAGCAGCTTAGTCTGGCATTGGTCGGCCCAGTACTTC
size: medium-sized; J: TRBJ2-2; D: .; V: TRBV19; CDR3: CASTNPNTGELFF; DNA: TGTGCCAGTACTAACCCCAACACCGGGGAGCTGTTTTTT
size: medium-sized; J: TRBJ1-2; D: .; V: TRBV5-5; CDR3: CASSLRGDYGYTF; DNA: TGTGCCAGCAGCTTACGGGGGGACTATGGCTACACCTTC
size: many; J: TRBJ2-3; D: .; V: TRBV4-2; CDR3: CASSQLGTGTSTDTQYF; DNA: TGTGCCAGCAGCCAACTGGGGACCGGGACGAGCACAGATACGCAGTATTTT